This TCR beta chain was captured by sequencing in a study of Graves' ophthalmopathy and Graves' hyperthyroidism. Study information: Peripheral blood samples were taken at initial diagnosis, before any treatment. General observations from the study: Most clonotypes expanded in thyroid above 0.001 frequency were present in blood too.

The PBMC fraction was derived from about 9.2 ml of fresh peripheral blood. The authors amplified TCR beta CDR3 regions, and they did so from RNA transcripts for repertoire sequencing. HTBI primers primed a first-round RT-PCR, and a second-round multiplex PCR followed. TCRdb used MiXCR to reprocess the multiplex PCR reads, holding one entry per CDR3 protein. The sample comprises 150,000 or so distinct CDR3 sequences, under 45% of which are singletons, and roughly 9% rests with the top ten. This clonotype was seen at least ten times. What it recognizes is unknown. V gave up 3 bases and J gave up 3 bases, with 15 bases separating them. The CDR3 runs to 15 residues. CDR1 and CDR2 (germline): SGHRS, YFSETQ.

The V gene is TRBV5-1, the J gene TRBJ1-1; perhaps TRBD1 as D (5 bases). This clonotype was obtained from a man aged 30 to 39 with Graves' ophthalmopathy. Sequenced: peripheral blood. CDR3 DNA: TGCGCCAGCAGCTCGGGCGTTGGGGGGGACACTGAAGCTTTCTTT. It encodes CASSSGVGGDTEAFF.